These 30 T cell receptor beta chains came from one sample sequenced in a study of blood T cells in healthy people across ages. Sample-barcoded 5' priming and a J-beta primer mix drove a second PCR of roughly 7 to 11 cycles. Using its own MiXCR run on the 5' RACE reads, TCRdb lists one record per CDR3 protein. The sample holds about 1.4 million distinct CDR3 sequences; 59% are singletons and the top ten take roughly 6.3%. The material sequenced was blood. The receptors here all came from a young man in good health.

This chain joins TRBV13 and TRBJ2-1, with D unresolved. The germline gives CDR1 PRHDT, CDR2 FYEKMQ (reference sequence). V lost 0 bases and J lost 6, with 9 bases in between. The CDR3 has 14 residues. As DNA, the CDR3 is TGTGCCAGCAGCTTAGGAAGGAGAATCAATGAGCAGTTCTTC. It yields the protein CASSLGRRINEQFF.

The chain uses TRBV29-1 and TRBJ1-5, with 7 bases that match TRBD1. There are 13 residues in the CDR3. Germline lookup yields CDR1 SQVTM and CDR2 ANQGSEA. J lost 4 bases, V lost 6 bases, and 6 bases had no gene match. CDR3 region: CSVQTGLNQPQHF. CDR3 DNA: TGCAGCGTGCAGACAGGGTTGAATCAGCCCCAGCATTTT.

The genes are TRBV29-1 and TRBJ1-2; D is perhaps TRBD1 (6 bases). Germline V gene data show CDR1 as SQVTM and CDR2 as ANQGSEA. Trimming took off 3 bases at V and 5 bases at J, with 13 bases between the two ends. The CDR3 sequence is 13 residues long. CDR3 in DNA: TGCAGCGTTGAGATCGGGACAACGTATGGCTACACCTTC. Translating it yields CSVEIGTTYGYTF.

The chain uses TRBV13 and TRBJ2-1; either TRBD1 or TRBD2 may supply D (5 bases each). CDR1 PRHDT and CDR2 FYEKMQ come from the germline V gene (reference sequence). V was trimmed by 3 bases and J by 7 bases, leaving 10 bases between them. This CDR3 has 13 amino acids. The CDR3 region is CASSFGGTNEQFF. CDR3 DNA sequence: TGTGCCAGCAGCTTTGGGGGAACGAATGAGCAGTTCTTC.

The J gene is TRBJ1-2, the V gene TRBV20-1; TRBD1 agrees at 8 bases. V lost 3 bases and J lost 4; bases outside the gene matches: 4. The CDR3 has 13 amino acids. Germline-derived CDR1 and CDR2 are DFQATT and SNEGSKA (reference sequence). The CDR3 region has the DNA TGCAGTGCTAGGGACAGGGATCCCTATGGCTACACCTTC. Translated: CSARDRDPYGYTF.

This clonotype has a handful of counts. The chain is built from TRBV6-5 and TRBJ2-4, with a possible D match to TRBD2 (6 bases). CDR3 length: 14 amino acids. The V gene's germline CDR1 is MNHEY and CDR2 SVGAGI. The germline V and J ends were trimmed by 4 bases and 10 bases, with 17 bases remaining between them. Here the CDR3 reads CASSSFLGGGIQYF. The CDR3 region has the DNA TGTGCCAGCAGTTCCTTTCTCGGGGGAGGTATTCAGTACTTC.

V usage is TRBV27 and J usage is TRBJ2-1, with TRBD1 as a possible D gene (6 bases). Germline loops: CDR1 MNHEY, CDR2 SMNVEV (reference sequence). CDR3 size: 18 residues. V lost 8 bases and J 1 base, leaving 24 bases between the germline ends. The CDR3 nucleotides read TGTGCCAGCCGATCCAGAGGCAGGGGTCGATGGTCCTACAATGAGCAGTTCTTC. Residues: CASRSRGRGRWSYNEQFF.

This clonotype was seen more than once but under ten times. The chain carries TRBV6-5 and TRBJ2-5; 7 bases line up with TRBD2. Germline V lookup: CDR1 MNHEY, CDR2 SVGAGI. V dropped 8 bases and J dropped 4; count of bases not matched to a gene: 4. The CDR3 covers 12 residues. The chain's CDR3 is CASGRAGETQYF. The CDR3 nucleotides read TGTGCCAGCGGGAGGGCGGGAGAGACCCAGTACTTC.

This clonotype was seen a few times. V usage is TRBV4-1 and J usage is TRBJ2-3, with 8 bases identical to TRBD2. The V gene's germline CDR1 is MGHRA and CDR2 YSYEKL. J was trimmed by 3 bases and V by 2 bases; bases with no gene match: 4. This CDR3 has 15 amino acids. In DNA, the CDR3 is TGCGCCAGCAGCCAATATAGCGGGGAGACAGATACGCAGTATTTT. Its translation is CASSQYSGETDTQYF.

By proportion, this clonotype is medium-sized. The CDR3 loop reads CASSSPGLGGTDTQYF. CDR3 DNA: TGTGCCAGCAGCTCACCGGGACTAGGGGGTACAGATACGCAGTATTTT. V is TRBV13 and J is TRBJ2-3, with 8 bases aligning to TRBD2. V lost 4 bases and J lost 3; bases outside the gene matches: 9. This CDR3 is built from 16 residues. Germline V gene data show CDR1 as PRHDT and CDR2 as FYEKMQ (reference sequence).

This clonotype has a single count. The chain links TRBV28 to TRBJ2-2; unclear D gene. From germline, CDR1 is MDHEN and CDR2 SYDVKM. CDR3 size: 16 residues. The CDR3 loop reads CATTRRTNRLLRELFF. The CDR3 DNA reads as TGTGCAACAACTCGACGGACGAATAGGTTGTTGAGAGAGCTGTTTTTT. The complete variable domain, with remaining parts taken from reference TRBV28 and TRBJ2-2, reads DVKVTQSSRYLVKRTGEKVFLECVQDMDHENMFWYRQDPGLGLRLIYFSYDVKMKEKGDIPEGYSVSREKKERFSLILESASTNQTSMYLCATTRRTNRLLRELFFGEGSRLTVL.

The CDR3 protein is CSADRTYNEQFF. CDR3 coding DNA: TGCAGCGCTGACAGGACCTACAATGAGCAGTTCTTC. The V call is TRBV29-1, the J call TRBJ2-1, with D perhaps matching TRBD1 (6 bases). CDR3 length: 12 amino acids. Germline CDR1 and CDR2: SQVTM and ANQGSEA. V lost 7 bases to trimming and J lost 2 bases, with 9 bases between them.

In its sample, this clonotype was seen a few times. The chain recombines TRBV28 with TRBJ1-1; D may be TRBD1 (5 bases). The V end lost 7 bases, the J end lost 0 bases, and 18 bases lay between the germline ends. Germline V gene lookup returns CDR1 MDHEN and CDR2 SYDVKM. This CDR3 has 16 amino acids. The DNA of the CDR3 is TGTGCCAGCAAGGTGTGGACGGGGGGAATGAACACTGAAGCTTTCTTT. Amino acids: CASKVWTGGMNTEAFF.

The rearrangement uses TRBV7-9 and TRBJ2-5, with D uncertain. Trimming left V 3 bases short and J 7 bases short, with 12 bases between. Germline values: CDR1 SEHNR, CDR2 FQNEAQ (reference sequence). The CDR3 has 13 amino acids. The CDR3 DNA reads as TGTGCCAGCAGCTTTAAGGACCGGCTGACCCAGTACTTC. It yields the protein CASSFKDRLTQYF. The full variable domain, in which reference TRBV7-9 and TRBJ2-5 provide the parts outside the CDR3, is DTGVSQNPRHKITKRGQNVTFRCDPISEHNRLYWYRQTLGQGPEFLTYFQNEAQLEKSRLLSDRFSAERPKGSFSTLEIQRTEQGDSAMYLCASSFKDRLTQYFGPGTRLLVL.

The rearrangement uses TRBV10-3 and TRBJ1-2, with 7 bases lining up with TRBD1. This CDR3 has 16 residues. The V and J ends lost 0 bases and 4 bases, in that order; junction bases with no gene match: 8. Per the germline V gene, CDR1 is ENHRY and CDR2 is SYGVKD. CDR3 coding DNA: TGTGCCATCAGTGAGTCGGGGATGACAGGGACCTATGGCTACACCTTC. Amino acids: CAISESGMTGTYGYTF.

The chain is built from TRBV2 and TRBJ1-2; D unresolved. Trimming cost V 7 bases and J 2 bases, with 20 bases left between them. Germline V gene data show CDR1 as SNHLY and CDR2 as FYNNEI. The CDR3 runs to 16 residues. The DNA of the CDR3 is TGTGCCAGCAAAGAGTCCCTGGGCCGACTAAACTATGGCTACACCTTC. Translated: CASKESLGRLNYGYTF.

This clonotype was seen a handful of times. This chain links TRBV7-2 with TRBJ2-2; D gene uncertain. Trimming took 8 bases from V and 4 from J, leaving 17 bases between them. The CDR3 is 15 residues long. CDR1 and CDR2 from the germline V gene are SGHTA and FQGNSA. The CDR3 sequence is CASAPNGPGTGELFF. Here the CDR3 DNA reads TGTGCCAGCGCACCCAACGGCCCCGGCACCGGGGAGCTGTTTTTT.

This rearrangement joins TRBV2 to TRBJ2-7; 7 positions agree with TRBD2. The J call is in doubt because the DNA end fits TRBJ2-5 better. Germline V gene lookup returns CDR1 SNHLY and CDR2 FYNNEI. CDR3 length equals 15 residues. The CDR3 DNA sequence: TGTGCCAGCAGTGAAGAAGGGGCGGGAGTAGAGACCCAGTACTTC. This translates into CASSEEGAGVETQYF.

This sequence joins TRBV5-5 and TRBJ1-1; D gene uncertain. CDR3 length equals 14 residues. Looked up from germline, CDR1 is SGHKS and CDR2 is YYEKEE (reference sequence). The V end was cut by 3 bases, the J end by 1 base, with 10 bases between. The CDR3 loop is CASSSVSGNTEAFF. The DNA of the CDR3 is TGTGCCAGCAGCTCTGTCTCCGGGAACACTGAAGCTTTCTTT.

The chain uses TRBV6-1 and TRBJ1-1; D is unresolved. Germline V lookup: CDR1 MNHNS, CDR2 SASEGT. The CDR3 is made up of 13 amino acids. V lost 8 bases and J 3 bases, leaving 13 bases between the germline ends. As DNA, the CDR3 is TGTGCCAGCCTGTCCCGAATGGACACTGAAGCTTTCTTT. Amino acid sequence: CASLSRMDTEAFF.

The genes are TRBV20-1 and TRBJ2-7, with 12 bases matching TRBD2. The V and J ends lost 7 bases and 5 bases, in that order; junction bases with no gene match: 9. The germline V gene has CDR1 DFQATT and CDR2 SNEGSKA (reference sequence). The CDR3 has 14 amino acids. CDR3 residues: CSVHRLAGVHEQYF. CDR3 nucleotides: TGCAGTGTTCACCGACTAGCGGGAGTCCACGAGCAGTACTTC.

This clonotype was recorded a few times. A read error may be the cause here, since a much bigger clone is one base away. This sequence joins TRBV6-5 and TRBJ2-7; D is undetermined. Germline lookup yields CDR1 MNHEY and CDR2 SVGAGI. There are 11 residues in the CDR3. The V gene lost 1 base and the J gene lost 5 bases, with 3 bases spanning the gap. CDR3: CASSYYDEQYF. Written as DNA, the CDR3 is TGTGCCAGCAGTTACTACGACGAGCAGTACTTC.

This sequence joins TRBV4-1 and TRBJ2-3; 8 nucleotides agree with TRBD2. Unmatched junction bases numbered 3, after V lost 1 base and J lost 3 bases. CDR3 length: 15 residues. The V gene's germline CDR1 is MGHRA and CDR2 YSYEKL. CDR3 amino acids: CASSQVTSGTDTQYF. CDR3 sequence (DNA): TGCGCCAGCAGCCAAGTAACTAGCGGTACAGATACGCAGTATTTT.

The rearrangement joins TRBV5-5 to TRBJ2-1; TRBD2 aligns across 7 bases. The CDR3 extends over 14 amino acids. Losses at the gene ends were 6 bases for V and 5 bases for J; bases not matched to a gene: 8. CDR1 is SGHKS and CDR2 is YYEKEE in the germline V gene (reference sequence). This CDR3 is CASTSALADNEQFF. In DNA, the CDR3 is TGTGCCAGCACCTCGGCTCTAGCGGACAATGAGCAGTTCTTC.

The chain uses TRBV7-2 and TRBJ2-4; D is uncertain. The CDR3 has 17 amino acids. Germline V gene data show CDR1 as SGHTA and CDR2 as FQGNSA. Trimming left V 1 base short and J 0 bases short, with 13 bases between. CDR3 sequence: CASSLGAPTLAKNIQYF. The CDR3 region has the DNA TGTGCCAGCAGCTTAGGGGCGCCGACACTAGCCAAAAACATTCAGTACTTC. Full variable domain (missing parts from reference TRBV7-2 and TRBJ2-4): GAGVSQSPSNKVTEKGKDVELRCDPISGHTALYWYRQSLGQGLEFLIYFQGNSAPDKSGLPSDRFSAERTGGSVSTLTIQRTQQEDSAVYLCASSLGAPTLAKNIQYFGAGTRLSVL.

This clonotype was found a few times. An end of the junction differs from the germline gene, which may be a read error. The chain employs TRBV12-3 or TRBV12-4 and TRBJ2-7, with D maybe TRBD1 (5 bases). The CDR3 runs to 12 residues. The CDR3 DNA reads as TGCGCCAGCAGCACAGGCATCTACGAGCAGTACTTC. Translated, it gives CASSTGIYEQYF.

The chain joins TRBV28 to TRBJ2-7; D might be TRBD1 (6 bases). The CDR3 runs 17 residues. The V end lost 10 bases, the J end lost 3 bases, and 28 bases lay between the germline ends. CDR1 MDHEN and CDR2 SYDVKM come from the germline V gene. The CDR3 DNA sequence: TGTGCCACCCAACAGGGAGTTCGGAGAACTCTCAACTACGAGCAGTACTTC. It codes for CATQQGVRRTLNYEQYF.

The chain has TRBV27 and TRBJ2-5; D not resolved. V was shortened by 2 bases and J by 5 bases, with 12 bases between the two germline ends. This CDR3 spans 14 amino acids. Per the germline V gene, CDR1 is MNHEY and CDR2 is SMNVEV (reference sequence). CDR3 nucleotides: TGTGCCAGCAGTTTACAAAGCAGGTCGGAGACCCAGTACTTC. It specifies CASSLQSRSETQYF.

The gene calls are TRBV12-3 or TRBV12-4 and TRBJ1-2; D may be TRBD1 (6 bases). V shed 7 bases and J shed 0 bases, with 12 bases lying between them. This CDR3 is built from 14 residues. In DNA, the CDR3 is TGTGCCAGCACCCTCAGGGGAACTAACTATGGCTACACCTTC. This codes for CASTLRGTNYGYTF.

The chain recombines TRBV6-2 or TRBV6-3 with TRBJ2-1; a weak D match, TRBD1 (6 bases). CDR1 is MNHEY and CDR2 is SVGEGT in the germline V gene. CDR3 length: 15 amino acids. The V and J ends lost 5 bases and 5 bases respectively, with 16 bases between them. The CDR3 sequence is CASSRDRRRDNEQFF. DNA of the CDR3: TGTGCCAGCAGTCGAGACAGGAGAAGAGACAATGAGCAGTTCTTC.